Detailed here is one TCR beta chain. Clones were sequenced by immunoSEQ multiplex PCR, and TCRdb holds only the in-frame ones, with some missing. The table has tens of thousands of clones, about 85% seen once. Between the trimmed V and J ends, which lost 5 bases and 0 bases, there was a span of 14 bases. Germline V lookup: CDR1 SNHLY, CDR2 FYNNEI. The CDR3 runs 16 residues. Every patient was affected by relapse after autologous stem cell transplantation, while exposure to brentuximab vedotin was not uniform. Purification of CD4+ T cells from thawed PBMCs was achieved by magnetic negative selection. The sample belongs to a study of PD-1 blockade in classical Hodgkin lymphoma. Overall study: Patients were treated with nivolumab at 3 mg/kg, and this was given intravenously every 2 weeks.

The receptor's source is a human donor with classical Hodgkin lymphoma. Material: CD4+ T cells from blood, obtained at baseline. The V and J genes are TRBV2 and TRBJ1-5, with D tentatively TRBD1 (5 bases). CDR3 nucleotide sequence: TGTGCCAGCAGTAGAGTAGGGGAGTATAGCAATCAGCCCCAGCATTTT. It translates to CASSRVGEYSNQPQHF.